A selection of T cell receptor beta chains follows, all from one sample in a study of blood T cells in healthy people across ages. Using its own MiXCR run on the 5' RACE reads, TCRdb lists one record per CDR3 protein. The table shows 1.5 million to 2 million distinct CDR3 sequences, with about 39% occurring only once. Sequenced sample: blood. The receptors derive from a human donor in good health. Each CDR3 is given with its conserved first and last residue. D genes are given only for firm matches. Rows give clone size only sometimes, using once, few, many, or a class for an expanded clone.

CDR3aa: CSVKDSYSYEQYF; CDR3nt: TGCAGCGTTAAGGACAGCTACTCCTACGAGCAGTACTTC; abundance: few; v_gene: TRBV29-1; j_gene: TRBJ2-7; d_gene: -
CDR3aa: CASSFRQGRTDTQYF; CDR3nt: TGTGCCAGCAGTTTCAGACAGGGGAGAACAGATACGCAGTATTTT; abundance: -; v_gene: TRBV12-3/TRBV12-4; j_gene: TRBJ2-3; d_gene: TRBD1
CDR3aa: CASSLSHSNQPQHF; CDR3nt: TGCGCCAGCAGCCTAAGCCATAGCAATCAGCCCCAGCATTTT; abundance: many; v_gene: TRBV4-3; j_gene: TRBJ1-5; d_gene: -
CDR3aa: CASREPSDEQYF; CDR3nt: TGTGCCAGCAGAGAACCATCGGACGAGCAGTACTTC; abundance: -; v_gene: TRBV6-2/TRBV6-3; j_gene: TRBJ2-7; d_gene: -
CDR3aa: CSAAGSGGTEAFF; CDR3nt: TGCAGCGCGGCCGGGTCGGGGGGCACTGAAGCTTTCTTT; abundance: many; v_gene: TRBV29-1; j_gene: TRBJ1-1; d_gene: -
CDR3aa: CASSNRDGVSSYTQYF; CDR3nt: TGTGCCAGCAGCAATCGGGACGGGGTTTCCTCATATACGCAGTATTTT; abundance: once; v_gene: TRBV7-2; j_gene: TRBJ2-3; d_gene: -
CDR3aa: CASSFRGLAGGPNEQFF; CDR3nt: TGTGCCAGCAGTTTCAGAGGACTAGCGGGGGGGCCGAATGAGCAGTTCTTC; abundance: few; v_gene: TRBV12-3/TRBV12-4; j_gene: TRBJ2-1; d_gene: TRBD2
CDR3aa: CASSQDPGHAYEQYF; CDR3nt: TGTGCCAGCAGCCAGGACCCGGGACACGCCTACGAGCAGTACTTC; abundance: -; v_gene: TRBV3-1; j_gene: TRBJ2-7; d_gene: -
CDR3aa: CASSEGGGSYEQYF; CDR3nt: TGCGCCAGCAGCGAAGGGGGTGGCTCCTACGAGCAGTACTTC; abundance: many; v_gene: TRBV25-1; j_gene: TRBJ2-7; d_gene: -
CDR3aa: CASSRQGGQYGYTF; CDR3nt: TGCGCCAGCAGCCGACAGGGGGGTCAATATGGCTACACCTTC; abundance: few; v_gene: TRBV4-3; j_gene: TRBJ1-2; d_gene: TRBD1
CDR3aa: CASSQVTGEAFF; CDR3nt: TGTGCCAGCAGCCAAGTTACGGGGGAAGCTTTCTTT; abundance: -; v_gene: TRBV4-2; j_gene: TRBJ1-1; d_gene: -
CDR3aa: CASSSSGGATEQFF; CDR3nt: TGTGCCAGCAGCTCGAGCGGGGGGGCGACTGAGCAGTTCTTC; abundance: once; v_gene: TRBV7-9; j_gene: TRBJ2-1; d_gene: TRBD2
CDR3aa: CASIFSGGPNEQFF; CDR3nt: TGTGCCAGCATTTTTAGCGGGGGGCCCAATGAGCAGTTCTTC; abundance: -; v_gene: TRBV2; j_gene: TRBJ2-1; d_gene: TRBD2
CDR3aa: CASSPRGTSGGTETQYF; CDR3nt: TGTGCCAGCAGCCCCCGCGGGACTAGCGGGGGAACGGAGACCCAGTACTTC; abundance: few; v_gene: TRBV7-2; j_gene: TRBJ2-5; d_gene: TRBD2
CDR3aa: CASSQGTGGRETQYF; CDR3nt: TGCGCCAGCAGCCAAGGGACAGGCGGTCGGGAGACCCAGTACTTC; abundance: -; v_gene: TRBV4-3; j_gene: TRBJ2-5; d_gene: TRBD1
CDR3aa: CASSPRGDGTDTQYF; CDR3nt: TGCGCCAGCAGCCCGCGGGGGGATGGCACAGATACGCAGTATTTT; abundance: -; v_gene: TRBV4-3; j_gene: TRBJ2-3; d_gene: TRBD2
CDR3aa: CASSLNSGKQFF; CDR3nt: TGTGCCAGCAGCTTAAATTCGGGGAAGCAGTTCTTC; abundance: -; v_gene: TRBV7-3; j_gene: TRBJ2-1; d_gene: -
CDR3aa: CASSFLSSQWGATGEQYF; CDR3nt: TGTGCCAGCAGTTTCCTCAGTTCGCAGTGGGGGGCAACGGGGGAGCAGTACTTC; abundance: few; v_gene: TRBV27; j_gene: TRBJ2-7; d_gene: -
CDR3aa: CAIRTGIHEQYF; CDR3nt: TGTGCGATCCGGACAGGGATCCACGAGCAGTACTTC; abundance: few; v_gene: TRBV2; j_gene: TRBJ2-7; d_gene: TRBD1
CDR3aa: CSARGGRYDNEQFF; CDR3nt: TGCAGTGCTAGGGGGGGCAGGTACGACAATGAGCAGTTCTTC; abundance: few; v_gene: TRBV20-1; j_gene: TRBJ2-1; d_gene: -
CDR3aa: CASRPTGDAPYGYTF; CDR3nt: TGTGCCAGCAGACCCACCGGGGACGCGCCCTATGGCTACACCTTC; abundance: -; v_gene: TRBV12-3/TRBV12-4; j_gene: TRBJ1-2; d_gene: -
CDR3aa: CASSLVASGGLVHNEQFF; CDR3nt: TGTGCCAGCAGCTTAGTTGCTAGCGGGGGCCTGGTCCACAATGAGCAGTTCTTC; abundance: -; v_gene: TRBV7-8; j_gene: TRBJ2-1; d_gene: TRBD2
CDR3aa: CASSLDRGRDTQYF; CDR3nt: TGTGCCAGCAGCTTGGACAGGGGCCGCGATACGCAGTATTTT; abundance: many; v_gene: TRBV7-2; j_gene: TRBJ2-3; d_gene: TRBD1
CDR3aa: CSARDISGTTDTQYF; CDR3nt: TGCAGTGCTAGAGATATTAGCGGGACGACAGATACGCAGTATTTT; abundance: few; v_gene: TRBV20-1; j_gene: TRBJ2-3; d_gene: TRBD2
CDR3aa: CASSPGQGTVGTQYF; CDR3nt: TGTGCCAGCAGCCCGGGACAGGGGACGGTAGGGACCCAGTACTTC; abundance: -; v_gene: TRBV7-9; j_gene: TRBJ2-5; d_gene: TRBD1
CDR3aa: CASSRRGTDSQYF; CDR3nt: TGTGCCAGCAGCCGTCGGGGCACTGACAGTCAGTATTTT; abundance: -; v_gene: TRBV3-1; j_gene: TRBJ2-3; d_gene: -
CDR3aa: CASRYIYEQYF; CDR3nt: TGTGCCAGCAGATACATTTACGAGCAGTACTTC; abundance: -; v_gene: TRBV6-2/TRBV6-3; j_gene: TRBJ2-7; d_gene: -
CDR3aa: CASSEDGTDEETQYF; CDR3nt: TGTGCCAGCAGTGAAGACGGGACAGATGAAGAGACCCAGTACTTC; abundance: -; v_gene: TRBV6-1; j_gene: TRBJ2-5; d_gene: TRBD1
CDR3aa: CASSLGLAGGERFF; CDR3nt: TGTGCCAGCAGCTTAGGACTAGCAGGCGGGGAGCGGTTTTTT; abundance: -; v_gene: TRBV7-2; j_gene: TRBJ2-2; d_gene: TRBD2
CDR3aa: CASRPISTDTQYF; CDR3nt: TGTGCCAGCAGGCCTATTTCCACAGATACGCAGTATTTT; abundance: many; v_gene: TRBV7-7; j_gene: TRBJ2-3; d_gene: -
CDR3aa: CASSLSGPSNSPLHF; CDR3nt: TGTGCCAGCAGCCTGAGTGGGCCATCTAATTCACCCCTCCACTTT; abundance: -; v_gene: TRBV7-2; j_gene: TRBJ1-6; d_gene: -
CDR3aa: CASSLVRGGLGSYEQYF; CDR3nt: TGTGCCAGCAGCTTAGTCCGGGGGGGCCTTGGCTCCTACGAGCAGTACTTC; abundance: -; v_gene: TRBV11-3; j_gene: TRBJ2-7; d_gene: TRBD2
CDR3aa: CASSFSRITEEKLFF; CDR3nt: TGTGCCAGCAGCTTCTCCAGGATTACTGAGGAAAAACTGTTTTTT; abundance: few; v_gene: TRBV5-8; j_gene: TRBJ1-4; d_gene: -
CDR3aa: CSVEIQGIFSGYTF; CDR3nt: TGCAGCGTTGAAATTCAGGGAATCTTTTCGGGCTACACCTTC; abundance: -; v_gene: TRBV29-1; j_gene: TRBJ1-2; d_gene: -
CDR3aa: CASSSSRGTGKSEQYF; CDR3nt: TGTGCCAGCAGTTCTAGTAGGGGGACGGGGAAGAGCGAGCAGTACTTC; abundance: -; v_gene: TRBV12-3/TRBV12-4; j_gene: TRBJ2-7; d_gene: -
CDR3aa: CAISDGPTDNQPQHF; CDR3nt: TGTGCCATCAGTGACGGCCCGACGGACAATCAGCCCCAGCATTTT; abundance: -; v_gene: TRBV10-3; j_gene: TRBJ1-5; d_gene: -
CDR3aa: CASSSPGPITDTQYF; CDR3nt: TGTGCCAGCAGTTCCCCCGGGCCCATCACAGATACGCAGTATTTT; abundance: -; v_gene: TRBV6-6; j_gene: TRBJ2-3; d_gene: -
CDR3aa: CASSGGGTGIYYEQYF; CDR3nt: TGTGCCAGCAGCGGAGGCGGGACAGGGATTTACTACGAGCAGTACTTC; abundance: few; v_gene: TRBV7-9; j_gene: TRBJ2-7; d_gene: TRBD1
CDR3aa: CASSQDRDKWNGYTF; CDR3nt: TGCGCCAGCAGCCAAGATCGCGACAAATGGAATGGCTACACCTTC; abundance: -; v_gene: TRBV4-3; j_gene: TRBJ1-2; d_gene: -
CDR3aa: CASRTGAADGYTF; CDR3nt: TGCGCCAGCAGAACAGGGGCCGCCGATGGCTACACCTTC; abundance: few; v_gene: TRBV5-1; j_gene: TRBJ1-2; d_gene: TRBD1